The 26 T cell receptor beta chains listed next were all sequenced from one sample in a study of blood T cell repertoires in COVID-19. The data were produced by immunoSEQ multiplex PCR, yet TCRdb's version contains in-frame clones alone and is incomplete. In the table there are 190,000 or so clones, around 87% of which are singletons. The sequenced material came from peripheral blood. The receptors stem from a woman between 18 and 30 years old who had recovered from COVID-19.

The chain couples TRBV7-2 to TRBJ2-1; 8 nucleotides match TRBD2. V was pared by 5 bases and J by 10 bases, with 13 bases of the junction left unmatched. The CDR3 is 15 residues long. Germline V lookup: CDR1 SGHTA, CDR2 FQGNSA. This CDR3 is CASSLVSGGSDEQFF. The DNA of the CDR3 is TGTGCCAGCAGCCTAGTTTCGGGGGGGTCCGACGAGCAGTTCTTC.

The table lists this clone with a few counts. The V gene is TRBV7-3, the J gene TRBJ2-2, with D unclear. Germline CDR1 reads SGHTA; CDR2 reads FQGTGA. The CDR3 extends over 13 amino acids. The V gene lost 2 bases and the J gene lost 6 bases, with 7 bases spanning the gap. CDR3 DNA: TGTGCCAGCAGCTTAGCGTCGGCCGGGGAGCTGTTTTTT. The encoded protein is CASSLASAGELFF.

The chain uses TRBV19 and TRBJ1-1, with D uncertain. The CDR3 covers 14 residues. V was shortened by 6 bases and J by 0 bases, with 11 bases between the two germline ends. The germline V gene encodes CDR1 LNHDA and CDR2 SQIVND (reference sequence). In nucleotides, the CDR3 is TGTGCCAGTAGGAACAGTGACATGAACACTGAAGCTTTCTTT. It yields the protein CASRNSDMNTEAFF.

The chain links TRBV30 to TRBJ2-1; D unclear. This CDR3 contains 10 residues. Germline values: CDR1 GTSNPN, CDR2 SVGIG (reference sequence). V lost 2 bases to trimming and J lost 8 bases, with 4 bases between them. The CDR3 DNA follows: TGTGCCTGGAGTCTCCATGAGCAGTTCTTC. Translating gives CAWSLHEQFF.

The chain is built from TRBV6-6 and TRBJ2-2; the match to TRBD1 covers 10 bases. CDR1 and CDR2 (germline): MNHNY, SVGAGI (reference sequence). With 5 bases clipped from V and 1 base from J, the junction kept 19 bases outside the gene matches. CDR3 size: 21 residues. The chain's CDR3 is CASSPRRWTGGISLNTGELFF. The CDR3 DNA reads TGTGCCAGCAGTCCACGTCGATGGACAGGGGGTATCTCACTGAACACCGGGGAGCTGTTTTTT.

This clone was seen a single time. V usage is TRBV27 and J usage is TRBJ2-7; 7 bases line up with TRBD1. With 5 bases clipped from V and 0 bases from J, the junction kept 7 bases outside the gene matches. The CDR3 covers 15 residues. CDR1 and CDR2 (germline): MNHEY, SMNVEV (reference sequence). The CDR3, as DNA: TGTGCCAGCAGTACTCGGGCAGGGGGCTCCTACGAGCAGTACGTC. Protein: CASSTRAGGSYEQYV.

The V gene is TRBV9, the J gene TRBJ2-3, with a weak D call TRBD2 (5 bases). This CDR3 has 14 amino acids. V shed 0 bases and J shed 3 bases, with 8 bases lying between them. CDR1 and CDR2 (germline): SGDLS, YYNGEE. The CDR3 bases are TGTGCCAGCAGCGTAGACTCGGGGACAGATACGCAGTATTTT. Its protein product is CASSVDSGTDTQYF.

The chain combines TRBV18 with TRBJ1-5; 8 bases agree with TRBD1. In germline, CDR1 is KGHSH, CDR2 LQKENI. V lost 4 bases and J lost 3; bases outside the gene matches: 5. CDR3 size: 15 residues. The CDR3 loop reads CASSRTGGVNQPQHF. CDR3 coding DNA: TGTGCCAGCTCACGCACAGGGGGGGTCAATCAGCCCCAGCATTTT.

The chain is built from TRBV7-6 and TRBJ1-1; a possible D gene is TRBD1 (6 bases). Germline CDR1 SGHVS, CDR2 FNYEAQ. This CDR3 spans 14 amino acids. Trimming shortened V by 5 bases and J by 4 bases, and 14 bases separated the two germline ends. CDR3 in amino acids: CASSLKGGTTEAFF. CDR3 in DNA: TGTGCCAGCAGCCTTAAGGGGGGGACCACTGAAGCTTTCTTT.

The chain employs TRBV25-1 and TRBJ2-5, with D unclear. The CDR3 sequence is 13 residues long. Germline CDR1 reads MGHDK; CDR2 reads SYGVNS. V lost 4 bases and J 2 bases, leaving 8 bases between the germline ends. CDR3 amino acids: CASSVEIQETQYF. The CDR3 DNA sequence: TGTGCCAGCAGTGTCGAGATACAAGAGACCCAGTACTTC.

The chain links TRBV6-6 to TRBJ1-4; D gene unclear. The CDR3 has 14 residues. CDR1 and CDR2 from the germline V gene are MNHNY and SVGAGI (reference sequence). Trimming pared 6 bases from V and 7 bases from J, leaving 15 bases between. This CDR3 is CASSRTRWSEKLFF. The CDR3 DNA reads TGTGCCAGCAGCCGAACACGGTGGAGTGAAAAACTGTTTTTT.

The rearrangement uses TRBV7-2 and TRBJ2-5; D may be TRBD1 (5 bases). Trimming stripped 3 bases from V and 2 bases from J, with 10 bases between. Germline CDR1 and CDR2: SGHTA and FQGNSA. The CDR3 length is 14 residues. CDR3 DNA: TGTGCCAGCAGCTTTTGGGCAGGGCAAGAGACCCAGTACTTC. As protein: CASSFWAGQETQYF.

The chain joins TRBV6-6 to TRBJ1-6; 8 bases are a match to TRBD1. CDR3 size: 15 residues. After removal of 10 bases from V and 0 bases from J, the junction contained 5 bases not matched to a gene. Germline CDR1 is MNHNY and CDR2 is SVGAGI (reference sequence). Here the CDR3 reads CATTGGLSYNSPLHF. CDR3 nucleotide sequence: TGTGCCACCACAGGGGGTCTCTCCTATAATTCACCCCTCCACTTT.

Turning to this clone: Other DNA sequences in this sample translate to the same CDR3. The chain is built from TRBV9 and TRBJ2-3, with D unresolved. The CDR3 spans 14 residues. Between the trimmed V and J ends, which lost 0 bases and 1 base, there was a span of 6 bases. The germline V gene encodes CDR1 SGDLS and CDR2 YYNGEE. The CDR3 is CASSVVPGTDTQYF. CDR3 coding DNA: TGTGCCAGCAGCGTAGTGCCGGGCACAGATACGCAGTATTTT.

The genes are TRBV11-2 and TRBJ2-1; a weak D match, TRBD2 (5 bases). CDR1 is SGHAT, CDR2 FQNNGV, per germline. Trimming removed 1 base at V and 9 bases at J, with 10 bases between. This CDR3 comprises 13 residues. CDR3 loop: CASSLVRGSEQFF. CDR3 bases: TGTGCCAGCAGCTTAGTTCGTGGGAGTGAGCAGTTCTTC.

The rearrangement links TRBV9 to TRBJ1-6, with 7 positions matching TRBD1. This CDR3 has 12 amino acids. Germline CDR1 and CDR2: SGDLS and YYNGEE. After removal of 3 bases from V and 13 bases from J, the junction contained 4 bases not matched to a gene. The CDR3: CASSDRDSPLHF. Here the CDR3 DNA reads TGTGCCAGCAGCGACCGGGACAGCCCCCTCCACTTT. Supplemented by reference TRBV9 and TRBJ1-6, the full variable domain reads DSGVTQTPKHLITATGQRVTLRCSPRSGDLSVYWYQQSLDQGLQFLIQYYNGEERAKGNILERFSAQQFPDLHSELNLSSLELGDSALYFCASSDRDSPLHFGNGTRLTVT.

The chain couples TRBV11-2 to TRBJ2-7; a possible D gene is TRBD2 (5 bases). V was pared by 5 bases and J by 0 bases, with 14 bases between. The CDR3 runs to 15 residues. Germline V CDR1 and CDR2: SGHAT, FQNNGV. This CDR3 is CASSLDLGSSYEQYV. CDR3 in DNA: TGTGCCAGCAGCCTCGATTTGGGGAGCTCCTACGAGCAGTACGTC.

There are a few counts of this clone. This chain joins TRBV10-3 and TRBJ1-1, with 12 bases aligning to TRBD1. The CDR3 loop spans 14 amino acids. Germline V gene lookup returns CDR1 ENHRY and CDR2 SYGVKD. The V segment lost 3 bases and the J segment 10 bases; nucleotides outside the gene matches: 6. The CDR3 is CAISDVPGQGAAFF. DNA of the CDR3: TGTGCCATCAGTGACGTCCCGGGACAGGGGGCAGCTTTCTTT.

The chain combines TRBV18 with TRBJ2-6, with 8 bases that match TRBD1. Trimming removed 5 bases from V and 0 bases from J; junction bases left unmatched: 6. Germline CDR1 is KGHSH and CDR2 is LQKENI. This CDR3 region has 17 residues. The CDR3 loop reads CASSTGTGNSGANVLTF. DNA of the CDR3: TGTGCCAGCTCAACCGGGACAGGAAACTCTGGGGCCAACGTCCTGACTTTC.

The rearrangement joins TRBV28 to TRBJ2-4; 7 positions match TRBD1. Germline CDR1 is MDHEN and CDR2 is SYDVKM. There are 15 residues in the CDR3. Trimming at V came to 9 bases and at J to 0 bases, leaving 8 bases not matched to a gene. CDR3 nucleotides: TGTGCCAGTGGATGGACAGGAATAGCCAAAAACATTCAGTACTTC. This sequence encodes CASGWTGIAKNIQYF.

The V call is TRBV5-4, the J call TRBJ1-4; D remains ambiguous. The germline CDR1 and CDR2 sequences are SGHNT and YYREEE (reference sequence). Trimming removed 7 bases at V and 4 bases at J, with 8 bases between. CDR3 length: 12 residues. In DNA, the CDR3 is TGTGCCAGCGGGCGGGGTAATGAAAAACTGTTTTTT. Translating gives CASGRGNEKLFF.

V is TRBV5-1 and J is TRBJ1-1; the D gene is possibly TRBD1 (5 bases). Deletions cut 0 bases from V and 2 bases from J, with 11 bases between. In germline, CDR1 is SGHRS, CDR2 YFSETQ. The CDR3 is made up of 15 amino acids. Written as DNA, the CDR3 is TGCGCCAGCAGCTTGGGGGTCGGGGGAAACACTGAAGCTTTCTTT. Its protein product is CASSLGVGGNTEAFF.

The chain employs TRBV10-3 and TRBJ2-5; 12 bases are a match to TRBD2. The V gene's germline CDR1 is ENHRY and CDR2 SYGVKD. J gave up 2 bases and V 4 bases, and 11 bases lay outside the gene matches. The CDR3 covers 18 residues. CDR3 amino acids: CAISGSGTSGFMQETQYF. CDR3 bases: TGTGCCATCAGTGGTTCCGGGACTAGCGGGTTTATGCAAGAGACCCAGTACTTC.

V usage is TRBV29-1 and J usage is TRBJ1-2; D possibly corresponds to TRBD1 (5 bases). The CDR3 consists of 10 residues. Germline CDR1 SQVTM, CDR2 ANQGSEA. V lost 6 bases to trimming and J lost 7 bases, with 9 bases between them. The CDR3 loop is CSVRTTGYTF. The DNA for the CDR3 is TGCAGCGTAAGGACAACTGGCTACACCTTC.

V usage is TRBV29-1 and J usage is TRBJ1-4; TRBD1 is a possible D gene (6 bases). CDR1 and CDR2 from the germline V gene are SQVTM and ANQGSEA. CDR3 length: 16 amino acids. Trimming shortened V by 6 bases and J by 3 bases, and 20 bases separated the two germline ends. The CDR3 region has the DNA TGCAGCGTCGCCCGGGACACCTATAATCCTAATGAAAAACTGTTTTTT. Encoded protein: CSVARDTYNPNEKLFF.

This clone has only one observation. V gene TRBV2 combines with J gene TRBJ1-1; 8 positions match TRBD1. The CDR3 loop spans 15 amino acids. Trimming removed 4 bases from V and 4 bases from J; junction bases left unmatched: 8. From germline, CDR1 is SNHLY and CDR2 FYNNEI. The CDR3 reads CASSVGQVRGTEAFF. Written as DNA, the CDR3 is TGTGCCAGCAGTGTGGGACAGGTGCGGGGCACTGAAGCTTTCTTT.